This TCR beta chain emerged from a study of blood T cell repertoires in COVID-19. Looking at the study overall: The analysed material was cDNA or gDNA that came from T cells, B-cell-depleted T cells, or PBMCs.

Authors' methods: Reference gene primer amplification gave estimated nucleated cell counts. Libraries were prepared by immunoSEQ multiplex PCR; TCRdb keeps only in-frame clonotypes and omits some of them. V and J calls and clone size are given by that table; D and trimming were obtained from the DNA. The sample gives about 150,000 clones, around 82% of which show up once; under 7.5% is in the top ten. Seattle enrolled patients during active infection and tracked them longitudinally. Trimming shortened V by 3 bases and J by 2 bases, and 14 bases separated the two germline ends. The CDR3 has 16 amino acids. Per germline, CDR1 MNHNS and CDR2 SASEGT.

Sequenced input: peripheral blood. This clonotype was obtained from an elderly man with COVID-19, enrolled during active disease. The chain joins TRBV6-1 to TRBJ1-5; D is undetermined. This CDR3 reads CASSEATSSRNQPQHF. The CDR3 bases are TGTGCCAGCAGTGAGGCGACTTCCTCTCGCAATCAGCCCCAGCATTTT.